This TCR beta chain was obtained from a study of cytomegalovirus exposure and HLA in healthy donors. Note on this clone: Its antigen remains unknown.

Study-level findings and limits: Based on reports, TCR beta sequences accurately predicted HLA-A and HLA-B alleles for most subjects. Later analysis showed most CMV-associated TCR beta chains appearing HLA-restricted.

The PCR had 60 Vbeta and 13 Jbeta primers. This table comes from immunoSEQ multiplex PCR, and its TCRdb copy is limited to in-frame clones, with some not included. The table includes 150,000 to 250,000 clones, 70% to 90% detected once. V shed 4 bases and J shed 7 bases, with 10 bases lying between them. CDR1 is MNHNY, CDR2 SVGAGI, per germline (reference sequence). The CDR3 extends over 12 amino acids. V is TRBV6-6 and J is TRBJ1-1; a weak D match, TRBD1 (5 bases). This sequence originates from a woman aged 45-60 years in good health and CMV-seronegative. Source material: PBMCs. For the CDR3, the DNA is TGTGCCAGCAGTTTCTGGAGGGGTGAAGCTTTCTTT. Translated: CASSFWRGEAFF.